The clone carrying this T cell receptor (beta chain) showed up just once. In the authors' methods: Estimates of nucleated cell counts were drawn from the amplification of reference gene primers. Assay used: immunoSEQ multiplex PCR; TCRdb lists only in-frame clones, some missing. That table furnishes V, J and clone size, whereas the DNA furnished D and trimming. The table records roughly 66,000 clones, 90% to 95% of them present only once. This entry is derived from a study of blood T cell repertoires in COVID-19. This TCR derives from a human donor in a cohort sampled during active COVID-19. Sequencing was done on a sample of peripheral blood.

CDR3 DNA: TGTGCCAGCAGCCATGAGGGAGCTAAACCTTACGAGCAGTACTTC. It encodes CASSHEGAKPYEQYF. The V call is TRBV4-2, the J call TRBJ2-7; weak D call: TRBD2 (5 bases). V was pared by 3 bases and J by 4 bases, with 16 bases between. The CDR3 extends over 15 amino acids. Germline CDR1 and CDR2: LGHNA and YNFKEQ.